The rows below give T cell receptor beta chains drawn from one sample of a study of cytomegalovirus exposure and HLA in healthy donors. Data came from immunoSEQ multiplex PCR; TCRdb stores just in-frame clones and leaves some out. The table records 150,000 or so clones, 81% of them present only once. The specimen was PBMCs. These receptors were obtained from a man aged 50 or older in good health and CMV-seropositive. Each CDR3 is given with its conserved first and last residue. Expanded clones are given a class, and other clones once, few, many or no size at all.

CDR3aa,abundance,v_gene
CASSAGITGNTIYF,NA,TRBV6-1
CASSSTVTRETQYF,NA,TRBV5-4
CASSSGPSYGYTF,NA,TRBV28
CASSPGTDPYEQYF,few,TRBV18
CASSSHDRVTEAFF,NA,TRBV11-1
CASSLEQGYEQYF,NA,TRBV5-4
CASSLGLASTGELFF,NA,TRBV5-4
CSAGQGSDYTF,NA,TRBV29-1
CASSLGAGAANEQFF,NA,TRBV5-4
CASSLVPAGAATGELFF,NA,TRBV7-8
CASSFRVGQGNEQFF,NA,TRBV5-6
CATSTDRGNEKLFF,NA,TRBV15
CASSLGFRGNTEAFF,NA,TRBV5-1
CASSQDPGSGNTIYF,once,TRBV4-2
CASSLRQAATNEKLFF,few,TRBV19
CASSLGLAGGVTDTQYF,once,TRBV7-9
CASRRGGATNEKLFF,NA,TRBV4-1
CASSMSTNYGYTF,NA,TRBV19
CASRSPGDRQETQYF,NA,TRBV6-1
CASTLTGMGQETQYF,NA,TRBV5-1
CASSFPLLQSSPLHF,many,TRBV5-5
CAINEGADTQYF,NA,TRBV10-3
CATSRERSSGNTIYF,NA,TRBV15
CASSSRWAGAKNIQYF,NA,TRBV2
CASSYSSRLAGGEQFF,NA,TRBV6-5
CASSLFGGRRDEQYF,NA,TRBV28
CASSLGSSLDEQYF,few,TRBV7-9
CASSKADSLAQHF,NA,TRBV19
CASSITGELFF,few,TRBV5-1
CASSPRGFTEAFF,NA,TRBV27
CASSFRSSGNTIYF,NA,TRBV7-9
CASSYPRETGYSGANVLTF,once,TRBV7-2
CASTTGTTNTEAFF,NA,TRBV5-1
CASSRDRVDEQYF,NA,TRBV5-4
CATSGGTSGHNEQFF,NA,TRBV15
CASRTGGKGQYF,NA,TRBV6-5
CASSSVRGGTEAFF,NA,TRBV7-2
CASSLDAGSSYNSPLHF,NA,TRBV27
CASSGGSGSEKLFF,NA,TRBV5-1
CASSFGMGTEAFF,NA,TRBV11-3
CASSIGASRGTDTQYF,NA,TRBV19
CSVEAPGRGEAFF,NA,TRBV29-1
CASSWSEYQETQYF,NA,TRBV7-6
CASSVGGRGLTVEQFF,few,TRBV2
CASSAVVLYSNQPQHF,NA,TRBV28
CASSLTRGETQYF,NA,TRBV7-3
CASSRSGGETQYF,NA,TRBV18
CASSYIGRGYEQFF,NA,TRBV6-5
CASSIWNSPEKLFF,NA,TRBV19
CASSLVQASYNEQFF,NA,TRBV5-1
CASHLCRDRNTEAFF,NA,TRBV11-3
CASSSGADSISYNEQFF,NA,TRBV28
CASSFRRWGVNTGELFF,NA,TRBV28
CASSYLAGGHGELFF,NA,TRBV11-1